This is a list of T cell receptor beta chains from one sample in a study of cytomegalovirus exposure and HLA in healthy donors. Sequenced by immunoSEQ multiplex PCR; TCRdb stores in-frame clones only, minus some. Altogether approximately 170,000 clones are present, around 68% being singletons, with the ten largest covering less than 1.5%. Sample: PBMCs. The receptors were gathered from a man in his forties or fifties in good health and CMV-seronegative. The CDR3 runs from the conserved cysteine through the conserved F or W. The D gene is left open where the match is weak. Expanded clones get a size class; other rows say once, few or many, or leave the size out.

TRBJ1-5	NA	NA	TRBV28	TGTGCCAGCAGTTTAGAGCAGCCCCAGCATTTT	CASSLEQPQHF
TRBJ2-3	few	TRBD2	TRBV11-2	TGTGCCAGCAGCTCCCTTGGGCTAGCGGGGAGCACAGATACGCAGTATTTT	CASSSLGLAGSTDTQYF
TRBJ1-2	NA	TRBD1	TRBV28	TGTGCCAGCAGTTTAGGGGGACAGGGCCTAGGTGGCTACACCTTC	CASSLGGQGLGGYTF
TRBJ1-6	NA	TRBD1	TRBV19	TGTGCCAGTAGGCGGACAGGGGTAAATTCACCCCTCCACTTT	CASRRTGVNSPLHF
TRBJ1-5	few	NA	TRBV7-2	TGTGCCAGCAGTCCCGGGGGGAGCGGAAGGCCCCAGCATTTT	CASSPGGSGRPQHF
TRBJ2-1	few	NA	TRBV29-1	TGCAGCGCCGCCCAGTCCTACAATGAGCAGTTCTTC	CSAAQSYNEQFF
TRBJ1-1	NA	TRBD1	TRBV19	TGTGCCAGTAGTATCACCCAGGGGACAGGGAACACTGAAGCTCTCTTT	CASSITQGTGNTEALF
TRBJ1-1	once	TRBD1	TRBV4-2	TGTGCCAGCAGCCAAGACGACAACTTAGGACAGGTGAACACTGAAGCTTTCTTT	CASSQDDNLGQVNTEAFF
TRBJ1-2	NA	NA	TRBV19	TGTGCCAGTAGTTCCTCTTCGGGTCGCTATGGCTACACCTTC	CASSSSSGRYGYTF
TRBJ1-6	NA	TRBD1	TRBV27	TGTGCCAGCAGTTTCCGGGACAGGCATAATTCACCCCTCCACTTT	CASSFRDRHNSPLHF